Following are 10 T cell receptor beta chains from one sample sequenced in a study of blood T cell repertoires in COVID-19. The method was immunoSEQ multiplex PCR; TCRdb's version includes in-frame clones alone and lacks a portion of them. The sample holds approximately 170,000 clones, 83% seen once. The sequencing input was peripheral blood. Receptor source: a woman older than 75 with acute or convalescent COVID-19.

The chain recombines TRBV24-1 with TRBJ2-1, with 9 bases matching TRBD2. The CDR3 sequence is 16 residues long. V was pared by 3 bases and J by 7 bases, with 9 bases of the junction left unmatched. The germline gives CDR1 KGHDR, CDR2 SFDVKD. CDR3 sequence (DNA): TGTGCCACCAGTGATATGGCGGGGGGGCCTCGGAATGAGCAGTTCTTC. Amino acid sequence: CATSDMAGGPRNEQFF.

About this clone itself: This sample includes further DNA sequences coding for the same CDR3. The chain carries TRBV3-1 (or the pseudogene TRBV3-2) and TRBJ2-7; weak D call: TRBD2 (5 bases). V gave up 4 bases and J gave up 1 base, with 5 bases separating them. This CDR3 region has 12 residues. Germline V CDR1 and CDR2: LGHDT, YNNKEL (reference sequence). The DNA for the CDR3 is TGTGCCAGCAGCCCGGGATCCTACGAGCAGTACTTC. Its translation: CASSPGSYEQYF.

This chain connects TRBV6-5 to TRBJ1-5; weak D call: TRBD1 (5 bases). The CDR3 runs to 14 residues. The germline CDR1 and CDR2 sequences are MNHEY and SVGAGI. Trimming took off 5 bases at V and 5 bases at J, with 13 bases between the two ends. CDR3 region: CASSSSQGYQPQHF. The CDR3 nucleotides are TGTGCCAGCAGTAGTTCGCAGGGCTATCAGCCCCAGCATTTT.

The V call is TRBV30, the J call TRBJ1-2; D perhaps matches TRBD1 (5 bases). The CDR3 covers 13 residues. The germline CDR1 and CDR2 sequences are GTSNPN and SVGIG (reference sequence). V gave up 7 bases and J gave up 2 bases, with 14 bases separating them. The CDR3 loop is CALDTRGNYGYTF. CDR3 in DNA: TGTGCCTTGGACACTCGGGGGAACTATGGCTACACCTTC.

The chain uses TRBV19 and TRBJ1-4, with TRBD1 matching 7 bases. There are 15 residues in the CDR3. With V trimmed by 4 bases and J by 4 bases, 6 bases remained unmatched. The germline CDR1 and CDR2 sequences are LNHDA and SQIVND (reference sequence). CDR3 sequence: CASSTGTVNNEKLFF. The CDR3 DNA follows: TGTGCCAGTAGTACCGGGACAGTCAATAATGAAAAACTGTTTTTT.

This clone came up a few times. The chain couples TRBV18 to TRBJ1-5, with 7 bases lining up with TRBD1. Unmatched junction bases numbered 4, after V lost 3 bases and J lost 2 bases. Germline V gene data show CDR1 as KGHSH and CDR2 as LQKENI. The CDR3 covers 15 residues. CDR3 residues: CASSPETGGNQPQHF. As DNA, the CDR3 is TGTGCCAGCTCACCGGAAACAGGGGGCAATCAGCCCCAGCATTTT. The full variable domain, its missing parts supplied by reference TRBV18 and TRBJ1-5, is NAGVMQNPRHLVRRRGQEARLRCSPMKGHSHVYWYRQLPEEGLKFMVYLQKENIIDESGMPKERFSAEFPKEGPSILRIQQVVRGDSAAYFCASSPETGGNQPQHFGDGTRLSIL.

The chain couples TRBV6-5 to TRBJ2-2, with D uncertain. The germline gives CDR1 MNHEY, CDR2 SVGAGI. Trimming took 5 bases from V and 7 from J, leaving 8 bases between them. There are 12 residues in the CDR3. The CDR3 DNA reads as TGTGCCAGCAGTAGAGGCGGCGGGGAGCTGTTTTTT. Its protein is CASSRGGGELFF.

V usage is TRBV3-1 (or the pseudogene TRBV3-2) and J usage is TRBJ1-4, with 10 bases identical to TRBD1. V was clipped by 3 bases and J by 15 bases; unmatched bases: 10. The CDR3 spans 14 residues. Germline assignment: CDR1 LGHDT and CDR2 YNNKEL (reference sequence). CDR3 nucleotide sequence: TGTGCCAGCAGCCACCGGGACAGGGGAAAAAAGGTGTTTTTT. Translating gives CASSHRDRGKKVFF.

The gene calls are TRBV15 and TRBJ1-3; D is ambiguous. The germline V gene has CDR1 LNHNV and CDR2 YYDKDF (reference sequence). Trimming removed 0 bases from V and 2 bases from J, with 11 bases in between. The CDR3 totals 16 residues. In nucleotides, the CDR3 is TGTGCCACCAGCAGAGATCTAGGCGTAGCTGGAAACACCATATATTTT. Translation gives CATSRDLGVAGNTIYF.

This chain connects TRBV6-2 or TRBV6-3 to TRBJ1-1; D is uncertain. Germline CDR1 MNHEY, CDR2 SVGEGT. V lost 6 bases and J lost 2, with 13 bases in between. This CDR3 spans 14 amino acids. The CDR3 DNA reads as TGTGCCAGCAGCGGGCTGGGTAAAAACACTGAAGCTTTCTTT. This codes for CASSGLGKNTEAFF.